Listed below are T cell receptor beta chains from one sample, sequenced in a study of CD8 T cells in ankylosing spondylitis. TCRdb called the 5' RACE reads again in MiXCR, with one record for every CDR3 protein. Among approximately 350,000 distinct CDR3 sequences listed, roughly 15% were seen once. The sequenced material came from blood, either unsorted or a sorted T cell fraction (not recorded which). The source is a male donor with ankylosing spondylitis or in good health (not recorded which). Each CDR3 is given with its conserved first and last residue. A D gene is named only where the DNA matches it firmly. Only some rows state a clone size, as once, few, many or a class for expanded clones.

CDR3aa,CDR3nt,abundance,d_gene,v_gene,j_gene
CASSYSGRGTEAFF,TGTGCCAGCAGTTACTCGGGTAGGGGGACTGAAGCTTTCTTT,once,NA,TRBV6-5,TRBJ1-1
CASTKQGNTEAFF,TGTGCCAGCACCAAACAGGGGAACACTGAAGCTTTCTTT,few,NA,TRBV12-3/TRBV12-4,TRBJ1-1
CASSPRGRTGNTEAFF,TGTGCCAGCAGTCCCCGGGGCCGGACAGGGAACACTGAAGCTTTCTTT,many,TRBD1,TRBV6-1,TRBJ1-1
CASGRLAKQETQYF,TGTGCCAGCGGCCGGCTAGCCAAACAAGAGACCCAGTACTTC,few,NA,TRBV6-2/TRBV6-3,TRBJ2-5
CASSLIQVLNYGYTF,TGCGCCAGCAGCTTGATCCAGGTCCTTAACTATGGCTACACCTTC,NA,NA,TRBV5-1,TRBJ1-2
CASSQVGRAGNTIYF,TGCGCCAGCAGCCAAGTCGGGAGGGCTGGAAACACCATATATTTT,many,NA,TRBV4-1,TRBJ1-3
CSARLGRLPDTQYF,TGCAGTGCTAGGCTAGGACGTCTGCCAGATACGCAGTATTTT,NA,NA,TRBV20-1,TRBJ2-3
CSATLAGVGLEQYF,TGCAGTGCTACACTAGCGGGAGTGGGTTTGGAGCAGTACTTC,few,TRBD2,TRBV20-1,TRBJ2-7
CASSPGHGDSEQFF,TGTGCCAGCAGCCCGGGACATGGGGACAGTGAGCAGTTCTTC,few,TRBD1,TRBV5-6,TRBJ2-1
CASSLAQGHIHEQYF,TGCGCCAGCAGCTTGGCCCAGGGACATATCCACGAGCAGTACTTC,NA,NA,TRBV5-1,TRBJ2-7
CASSLGPEWGTEAFF,TGCGCCAGCAGCTTGGGGCCCGAATGGGGCACTGAAGCTTTCTTT,many,NA,TRBV5-1,TRBJ1-1
CASSPGPSSYEQYF,TGTGCCAGCAGCCCGGGACCTAGCTCCTACGAGCAGTACTTC,many,NA,TRBV7-2,TRBJ2-7
CASSEEGSSYEQYF,TGTGCCAGCAGTGAGGAAGGCTCTTCCTACGAGCAGTACTTC,few,NA,TRBV6-1,TRBJ2-7
CASSLQGAFDQPQHF,TGCGCCAGCAGCTTACAGGGGGCTTTCGATCAGCCCCAGCATTTT,many,TRBD1,TRBV5-1,TRBJ1-5
CASNTEQDTQYF,TGTGCCAGCAATACCGAGCAAGATACGCAGTATTTT,few,NA,TRBV2,TRBJ2-3
CASSLQEWYSNQPQHF,TGTGCCAGCTCACTTCAAGAGTGGTATAGCAATCAGCCCCAGCATTTT,NA,NA,TRBV18,TRBJ1-5
CASSFSGETNEKLFF,TGTGCCAGCAGCTTTTCAGGGGAAACTAATGAAAAACTGTTTTTT,few,NA,TRBV5-6,TRBJ1-4
CASSLVVGTYSPLHF,TGCGCCAGCAGCTTGGTTGTGGGCACCTATTCACCCCTCCACTTT,few,NA,TRBV5-1,TRBJ1-6
CASSGTRETQYF,TGTGCCAGCAGTGGGACTAGGGAGACCCAGTACTTC,NA,TRBD2,TRBV2,TRBJ2-5
CASSESWGLADYNEQFF,TGTGCCAGCAGTGAATCGTGGGGACTAGCCGATTACAATGAGCAGTTCTTC,few,TRBD2,TRBV25-1,TRBJ2-1
CASSRVGGGGWYF,TGCGCCAGCAGCCGCGTCGGCGGGGGGGGTTGGTATTTT,NA,TRBD2,TRBV4-1,TRBJ2-3
CASSYRDGTYEQYF,TGTGCCAGTAGCTACAGGGACGGCACCTACGAGCAGTACTTC,NA,NA,TRBV19,TRBJ2-7
CASSVSPAYEQYF,TGTGCCAGCAGCGTCTCCCCTGCCTACGAGCAGTACTTC,NA,NA,TRBV9,TRBJ2-7
CASSGLSYGYTF,TGTGCCAGCAGTGGCCTTTCCTATGGCTACACCTTC,NA,NA,TRBV12-3/TRBV12-4,TRBJ1-2